The clone carrying this TCR beta chain was seen at least ten times. Its target is unknown. The sample belongs to a study of CD8 T cells in ankylosing spondylitis. Study conclusions and caveats: Researchers report that disease-linked clones proved CD8+ and relatively rare in peripheral blood.

TCRdb independently ran MiXCR on the 5' RACE reads; one entry per CDR3 protein. The sample records a few hundred thousand distinct CDR3 sequences, about 10% being singletons. V was clipped by 2 bases and J by 2 bases, with 14 bases between them. Germline loops: CDR1 LGHDT, CDR2 YNNKEL (reference sequence). CDR3 size: 16 residues. Input material: blood, either unsorted or a sorted T cell fraction (not recorded which). V is TRBV3-1 and J is TRBJ2-3; D is unclear. The TCR originated in a male donor with ankylosing spondylitis or in good health (not recorded which). CDR3 DNA sequence: TGTGCCAGCAGCCAATGGAGCGACTCTACCACAGATACGCAGTATTTT. Protein: CASSQWSDSTTDTQYF.